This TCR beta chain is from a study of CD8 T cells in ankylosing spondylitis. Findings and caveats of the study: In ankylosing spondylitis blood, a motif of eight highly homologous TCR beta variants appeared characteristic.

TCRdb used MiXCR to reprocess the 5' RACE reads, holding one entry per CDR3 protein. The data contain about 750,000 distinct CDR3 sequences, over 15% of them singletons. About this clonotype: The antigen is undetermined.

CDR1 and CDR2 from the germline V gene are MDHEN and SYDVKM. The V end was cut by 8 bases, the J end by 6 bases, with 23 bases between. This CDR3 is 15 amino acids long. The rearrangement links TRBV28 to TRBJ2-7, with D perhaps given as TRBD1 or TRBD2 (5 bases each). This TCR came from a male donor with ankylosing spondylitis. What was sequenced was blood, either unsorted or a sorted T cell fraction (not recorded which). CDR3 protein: CASYLGGHPPSEQYF. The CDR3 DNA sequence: TGTGCCAGCTACCTTGGAGGACACCCCCCCTCCGAGCAGTACTTC.